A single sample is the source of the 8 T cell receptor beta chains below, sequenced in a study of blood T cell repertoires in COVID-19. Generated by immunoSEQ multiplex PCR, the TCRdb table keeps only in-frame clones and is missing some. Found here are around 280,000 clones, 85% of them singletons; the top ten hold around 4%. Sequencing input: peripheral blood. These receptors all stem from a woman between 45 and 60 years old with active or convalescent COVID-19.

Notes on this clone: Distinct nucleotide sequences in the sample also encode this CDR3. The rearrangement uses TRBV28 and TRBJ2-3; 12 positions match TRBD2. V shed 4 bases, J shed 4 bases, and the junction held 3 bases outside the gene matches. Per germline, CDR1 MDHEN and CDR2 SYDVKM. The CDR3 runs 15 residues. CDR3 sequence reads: CASSSLAGGADTQYF. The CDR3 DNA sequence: TGTGCCAGCAGTTCCCTAGCGGGAGGGGCAGATACGCAGTATTTT. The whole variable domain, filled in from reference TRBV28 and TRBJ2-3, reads DVKVTQSSRYLVKRTGEKVFLECVQDMDHENMFWYRQDPGLGLRLIYFSYDVKMKEKGDIPEGYSVSREKKERFSLILESASTNQTSMYLCASSSLAGGADTQYFGPGTRLTVL.

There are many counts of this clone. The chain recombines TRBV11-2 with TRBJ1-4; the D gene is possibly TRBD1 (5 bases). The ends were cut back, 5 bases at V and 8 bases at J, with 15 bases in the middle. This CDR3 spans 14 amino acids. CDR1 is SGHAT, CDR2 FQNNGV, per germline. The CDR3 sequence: CASSLTTVREKLFF. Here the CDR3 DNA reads TGTGCCAGCAGCCTGACGACAGTACGGGAAAAACTGTTTTTT.

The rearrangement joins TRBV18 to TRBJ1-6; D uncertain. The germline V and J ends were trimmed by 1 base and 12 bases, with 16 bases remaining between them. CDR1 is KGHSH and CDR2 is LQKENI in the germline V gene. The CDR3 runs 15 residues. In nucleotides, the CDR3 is TGTGCCAGCTCACCACGGGCCCCGGGGAATGAACCCCTCCACTTT. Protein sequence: CASSPRAPGNEPLHF.

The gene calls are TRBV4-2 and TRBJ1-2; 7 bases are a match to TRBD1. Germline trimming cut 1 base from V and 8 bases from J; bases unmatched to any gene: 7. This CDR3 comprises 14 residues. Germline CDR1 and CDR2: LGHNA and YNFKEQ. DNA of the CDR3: TGTGCCAGCAGCCAAGTTTCAGGGGGTAAAGGCTACACCTTC. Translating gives CASSQVSGGKGYTF.

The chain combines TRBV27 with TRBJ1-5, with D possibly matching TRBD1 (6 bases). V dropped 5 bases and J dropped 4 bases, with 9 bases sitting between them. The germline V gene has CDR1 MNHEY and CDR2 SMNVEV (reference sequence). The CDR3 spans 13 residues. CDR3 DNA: TGTGCCAGCAGTCCCGACAGGAATCAGCCCCAGCATTTT. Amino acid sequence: CASSPDRNQPQHF.

Here the CDR3 reads CASSSDYYNEQFF. The CDR3 region has the DNA TGTGCCAGCAGCTCGGACTACTACAATGAGCAGTTCTTC. The genes are TRBV11-2 and TRBJ2-1, with D perhaps TRBD2 (6 bases). Germline CDR1 is SGHAT and CDR2 is FQNNGV. This CDR3 region has 13 residues. V was pared by 4 bases and J by 3 bases, with 7 bases between. Using reference TRBV11-2 and TRBJ2-1 for the parts outside the CDR3, the full variable domain is EAGVAQSPRYKIIEKRQSVAFWCNPISGHATLYWYQQILGQGPKLLIQFQNNGVVDDSQLPKDRFSAERLKGVDSTLKIQPAKLEDSAVYLCASSSDYYNEQFFGPGTRLTVL.

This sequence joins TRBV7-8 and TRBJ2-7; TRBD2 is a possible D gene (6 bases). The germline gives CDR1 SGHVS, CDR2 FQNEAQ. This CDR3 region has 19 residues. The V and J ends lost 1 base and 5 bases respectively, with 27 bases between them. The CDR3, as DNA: TGTGCCAGCAGCTTAGTTATGTGGGAGCGGGTGGAAGAAGTCGACGAGCAGTACTTC. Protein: CASSLVMWERVEEVDEQYF.

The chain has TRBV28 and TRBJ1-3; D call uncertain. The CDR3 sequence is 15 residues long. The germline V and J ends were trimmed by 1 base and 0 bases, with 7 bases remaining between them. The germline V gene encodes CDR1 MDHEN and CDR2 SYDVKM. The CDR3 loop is CASSLFRASGNTIYF. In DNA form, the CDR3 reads TGTGCCAGCAGTTTATTCCGAGCCTCTGGAAACACCATATATTTT.